This T cell receptor (beta chain) derives from a study of blood T cell repertoires in COVID-19. Study information: Samples of COVID-19 (acute and convalescent) were obtained from the United States, Italy and Spain. T cells, B-cell-depleted T cells, or PBMCs provided the cDNA or gDNA that served as material.

V shed 7 bases and J shed 0 bases, with 12 bases lying between them. The germline CDR1 and CDR2 sequences are SGHTA and FQGNSA. CDR3 length equals 14 residues. In the study's own analysis: Cell counts per sample came from amplifying reference gene primers. Generated by immunoSEQ multiplex PCR, the TCRdb table keeps only in-frame clones and is missing some. V and J calls and clone size are as listed in that table; D and trimming were resolved from the DNA. There are under 200,000 clones in the sample; roughly 84% occur only once, and 9.8% lies in the top ten. The sequencing input was peripheral blood. This TCR was recovered from a woman older than 75 with acute or convalescent COVID-19. The chain employs TRBV7-2 and TRBJ1-1, with unresolved D. The CDR3 loop is CASKPTGLNTEAFF. DNA of the CDR3: TGTGCCAGCAAACCTACCGGGTTGAACACTGAAGCTTTCTTT.